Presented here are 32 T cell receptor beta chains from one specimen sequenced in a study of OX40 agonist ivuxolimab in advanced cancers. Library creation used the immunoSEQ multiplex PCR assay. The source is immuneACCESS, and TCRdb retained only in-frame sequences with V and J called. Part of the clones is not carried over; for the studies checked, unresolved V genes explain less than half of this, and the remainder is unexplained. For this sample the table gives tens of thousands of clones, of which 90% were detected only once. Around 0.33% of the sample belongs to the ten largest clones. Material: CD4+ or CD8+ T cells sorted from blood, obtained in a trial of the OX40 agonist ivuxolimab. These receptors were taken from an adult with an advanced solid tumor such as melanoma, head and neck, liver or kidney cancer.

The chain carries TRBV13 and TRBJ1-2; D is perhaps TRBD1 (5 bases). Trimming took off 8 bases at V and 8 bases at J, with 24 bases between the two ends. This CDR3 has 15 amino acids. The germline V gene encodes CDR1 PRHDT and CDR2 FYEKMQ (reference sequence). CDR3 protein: CASGYGLEGAHGYTF. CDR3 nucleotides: TGTGCCAGCGGATATGGGCTGGAAGGGGCGCACGGCTACACCTTC.

The CDR3 DNA reads as TGTGCCAGCAGCTCGGAGGACAGCTCCTACGAGCAGTACGTC. Its protein product is CASSSEDSSYEQYV. The V gene is TRBV5-4, the J gene TRBJ2-7, with D perhaps TRBD1 (6 bases). In germline, CDR1 is SGHNT, CDR2 YYREEE (reference sequence). The CDR3 has 14 amino acids. With 3 bases removed from V and 0 bases from J, the gap between germline ends came to 10 bases.

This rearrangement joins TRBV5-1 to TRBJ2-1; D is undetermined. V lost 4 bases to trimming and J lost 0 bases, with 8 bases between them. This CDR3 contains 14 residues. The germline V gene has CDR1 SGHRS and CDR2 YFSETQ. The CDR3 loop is CASSPGPSYNEQFF. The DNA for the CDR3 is TGCGCCAGCAGCCCTGGGCCCTCCTACAATGAGCAGTTCTTC.

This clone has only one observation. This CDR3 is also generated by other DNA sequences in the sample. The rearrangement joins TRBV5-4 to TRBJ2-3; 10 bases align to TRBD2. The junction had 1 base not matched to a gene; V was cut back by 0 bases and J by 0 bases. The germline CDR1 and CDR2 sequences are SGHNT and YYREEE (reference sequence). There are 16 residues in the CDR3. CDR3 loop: CASSLGLAGSTDTQYF. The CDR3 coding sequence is TGTGCCAGCAGCTTGGGACTAGCGGGTAGCACAGATACGCAGTATTTT.

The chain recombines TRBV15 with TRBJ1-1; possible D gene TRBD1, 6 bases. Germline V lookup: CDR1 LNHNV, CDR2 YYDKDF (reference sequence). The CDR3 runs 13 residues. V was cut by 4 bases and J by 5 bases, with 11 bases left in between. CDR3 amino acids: CATSKGVETEAFF. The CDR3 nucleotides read TGTGCCACCAGCAAGGGGGTAGAAACTGAAGCTTTCTTT.

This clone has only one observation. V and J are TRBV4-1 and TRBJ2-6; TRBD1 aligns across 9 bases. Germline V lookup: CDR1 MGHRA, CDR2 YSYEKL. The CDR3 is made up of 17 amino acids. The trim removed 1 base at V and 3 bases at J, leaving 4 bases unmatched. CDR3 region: CASSQGQGDGGANVLTF. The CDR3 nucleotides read TGCGCCAGCAGCCAAGGACAGGGGGATGGTGGGGCCAACGTCCTGACTTTC.

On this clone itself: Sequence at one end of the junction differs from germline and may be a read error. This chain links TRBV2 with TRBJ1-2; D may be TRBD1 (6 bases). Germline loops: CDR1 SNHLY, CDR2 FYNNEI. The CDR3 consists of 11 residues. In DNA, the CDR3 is TGTGCCAGCAGGGAAGGGGGTGGCTACACCTTC. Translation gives CASREGGGYTF.

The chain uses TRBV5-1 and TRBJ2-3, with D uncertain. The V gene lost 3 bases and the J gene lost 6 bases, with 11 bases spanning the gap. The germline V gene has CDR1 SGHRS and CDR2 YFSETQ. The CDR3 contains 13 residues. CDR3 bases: TGCGCCAGCAGCTCAGAGACATCGGATACGCAGTATTTT. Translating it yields CASSSETSDTQYF.

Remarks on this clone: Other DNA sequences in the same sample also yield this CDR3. In nucleotides, the CDR3 is TGTGCCAGCAGTGATGACAGGGGGCGAGGCACTGAAGCTTTCTTT. Translated, it gives CASSDDRGRGTEAFF. The V gene is TRBV25-1, the J gene TRBJ1-1, with 10 nucleotides matching TRBD1. J was trimmed by 4 bases and V by 3 bases; bases with no gene match: 5. Germline CDR1 reads MGHDK; CDR2 reads SYGVNS. The CDR3 spans 15 residues.

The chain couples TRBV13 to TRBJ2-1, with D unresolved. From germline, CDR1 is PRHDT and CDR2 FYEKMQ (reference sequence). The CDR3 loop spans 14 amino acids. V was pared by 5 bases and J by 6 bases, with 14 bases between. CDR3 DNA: TGTGCCAGCAGCCTCTGGCATCTGGGCAATGAGCAGTTCTTC. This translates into CASSLWHLGNEQFF. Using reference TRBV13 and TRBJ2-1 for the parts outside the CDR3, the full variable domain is AAGVIQSPRHLIKEKRETATLKCYPIPRHDTVYWYQQGPGQDPQFLISFYEKMQSDKGSIPDRFSAQQFSDYHSELNMSSLELGDSALYFCASSLWHLGNEQFFGPGTRLTVL.

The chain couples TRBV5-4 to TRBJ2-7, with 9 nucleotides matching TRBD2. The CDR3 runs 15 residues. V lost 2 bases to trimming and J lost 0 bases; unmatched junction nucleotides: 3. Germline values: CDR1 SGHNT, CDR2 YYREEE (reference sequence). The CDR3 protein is CASSLSGGSSYEQYF. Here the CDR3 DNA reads TGTGCCAGCAGCTTAAGCGGGGGGAGCTCCTACGAGCAGTACTTC.

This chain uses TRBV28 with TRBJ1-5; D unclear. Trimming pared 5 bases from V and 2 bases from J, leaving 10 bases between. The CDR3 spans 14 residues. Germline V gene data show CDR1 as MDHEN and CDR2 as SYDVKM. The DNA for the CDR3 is TGTGCCAGCAGTATCGGAACAGGCAATCAGCCCCAGCATTTT. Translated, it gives CASSIGTGNQPQHF. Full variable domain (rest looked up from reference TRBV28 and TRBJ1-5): DVKVTQSSRYLVKRTGEKVFLECVQDMDHENMFWYRQDPGLGLRLIYFSYDVKMKEKGDIPEGYSVSREKKERFSLILESASTNQTSMYLCASSIGTGNQPQHFGDGTRLSIL.

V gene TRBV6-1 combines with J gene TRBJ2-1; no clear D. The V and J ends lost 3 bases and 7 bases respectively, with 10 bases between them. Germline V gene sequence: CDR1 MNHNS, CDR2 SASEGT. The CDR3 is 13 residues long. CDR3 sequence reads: CASSEAVHNEQFF. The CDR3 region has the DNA TGTGCCAGCAGTGAGGCGGTACATAATGAGCAGTTCTTC.

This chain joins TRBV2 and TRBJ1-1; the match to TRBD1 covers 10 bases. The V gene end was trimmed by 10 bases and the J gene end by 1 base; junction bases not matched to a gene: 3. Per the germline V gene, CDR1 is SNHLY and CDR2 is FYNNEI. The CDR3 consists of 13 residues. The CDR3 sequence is CATRDRGNTEAFF. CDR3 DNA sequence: TGTGCCACTAGGGACAGGGGGAACACTGAAGCTTTCTTT.

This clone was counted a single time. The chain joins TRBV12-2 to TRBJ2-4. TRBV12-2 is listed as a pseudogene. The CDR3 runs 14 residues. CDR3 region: CASRLPGLKNIQYF. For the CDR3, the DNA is TGTGCAAGTCGCTTACCGGGCCTTAAAAACATTCAGTACTTC.

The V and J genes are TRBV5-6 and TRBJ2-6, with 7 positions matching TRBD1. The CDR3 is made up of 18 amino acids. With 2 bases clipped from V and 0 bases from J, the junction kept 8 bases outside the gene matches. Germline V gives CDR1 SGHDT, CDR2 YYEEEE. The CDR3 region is CASSFYVGQFSGANVLTF. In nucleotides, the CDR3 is TGTGCCAGCAGCTTTTACGTGGGACAGTTCTCTGGGGCCAACGTCCTGACTTTC. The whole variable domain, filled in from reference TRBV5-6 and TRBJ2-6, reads DAGVTQSPTHLIKTRGQQVTLRCSPKSGHDTVSWYQQALGQGPQFIFQYYEEEERQRGNFPDRFSGHQFPNYSSELNVNALLLGDSALYLCASSFYVGQFSGANVLTFGAGSRLTVL.

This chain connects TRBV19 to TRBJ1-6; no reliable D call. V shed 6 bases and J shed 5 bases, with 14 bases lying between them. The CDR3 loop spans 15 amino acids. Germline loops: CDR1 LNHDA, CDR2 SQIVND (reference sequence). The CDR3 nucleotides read TGTGCCAGTAGCCGGGCTCATCCAGATAATTCACCCCTCCACTTT. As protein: CASSRAHPDNSPLHF.

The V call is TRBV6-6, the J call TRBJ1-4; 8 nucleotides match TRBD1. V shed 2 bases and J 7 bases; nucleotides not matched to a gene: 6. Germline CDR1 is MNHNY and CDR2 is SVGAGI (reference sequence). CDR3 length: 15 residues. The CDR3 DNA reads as TGTGCCAGCAGTTACCGGCAGGGGGCTAGTGAAAAACTGTTTTTT. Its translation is CASSYRQGASEKLFF.

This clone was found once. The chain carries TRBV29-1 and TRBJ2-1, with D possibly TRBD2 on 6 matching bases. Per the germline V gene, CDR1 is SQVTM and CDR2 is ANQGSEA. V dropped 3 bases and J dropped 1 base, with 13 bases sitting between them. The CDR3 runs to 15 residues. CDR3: CSVDVGRGSYNEQFF. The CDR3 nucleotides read TGCAGCGTTGACGTCGGCCGGGGGTCCTACAATGAGCAGTTCTTC.

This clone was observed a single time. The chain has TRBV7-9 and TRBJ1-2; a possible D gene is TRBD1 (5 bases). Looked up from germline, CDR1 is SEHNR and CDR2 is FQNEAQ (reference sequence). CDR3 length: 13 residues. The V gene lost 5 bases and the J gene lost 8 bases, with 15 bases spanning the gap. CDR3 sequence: CASSAQGSRGYTF. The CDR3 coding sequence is TGTGCCAGCAGCGCCCAGGGTAGTAGGGGCTACACCTTC.

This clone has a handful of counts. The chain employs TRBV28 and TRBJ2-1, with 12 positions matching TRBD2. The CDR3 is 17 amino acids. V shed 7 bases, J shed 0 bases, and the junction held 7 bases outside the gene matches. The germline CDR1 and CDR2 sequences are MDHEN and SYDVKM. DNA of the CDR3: TGTGCCAGCACCTCTAGCGGGGGGGTGAGCTCCTACAATGAGCAGTTCTTC. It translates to CASTSSGGVSSYNEQFF.

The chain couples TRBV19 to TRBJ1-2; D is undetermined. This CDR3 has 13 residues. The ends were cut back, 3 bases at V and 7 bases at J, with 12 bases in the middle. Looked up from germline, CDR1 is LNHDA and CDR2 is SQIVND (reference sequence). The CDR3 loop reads CASSIQAAGGYTF. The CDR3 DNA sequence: TGTGCCAGTAGTATTCAGGCGGCCGGTGGCTACACCTTC.

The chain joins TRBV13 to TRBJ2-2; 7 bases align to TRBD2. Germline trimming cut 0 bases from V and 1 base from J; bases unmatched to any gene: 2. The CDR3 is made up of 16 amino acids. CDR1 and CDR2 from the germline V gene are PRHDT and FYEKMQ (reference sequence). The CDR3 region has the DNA TGTGCCAGCAGCTTAGGCCCGGGGGGGAACACCGGGGAGCTGTTTTTT. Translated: CASSLGPGGNTGELFF.

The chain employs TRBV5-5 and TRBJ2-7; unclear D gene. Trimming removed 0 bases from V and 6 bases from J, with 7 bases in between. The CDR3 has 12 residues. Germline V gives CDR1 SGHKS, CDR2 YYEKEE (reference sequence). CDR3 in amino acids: CASSLADGEQYV. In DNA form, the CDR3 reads TGTGCCAGCAGCTTGGCCGACGGCGAGCAGTACGTC.

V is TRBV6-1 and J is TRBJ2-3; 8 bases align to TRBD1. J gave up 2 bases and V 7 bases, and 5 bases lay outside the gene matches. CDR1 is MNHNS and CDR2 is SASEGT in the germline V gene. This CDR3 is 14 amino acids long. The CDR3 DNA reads TGTGCCAGCAACCCGGACAGGGCCACAGATACGCAGTATTTT. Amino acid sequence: CASNPDRATDTQYF.

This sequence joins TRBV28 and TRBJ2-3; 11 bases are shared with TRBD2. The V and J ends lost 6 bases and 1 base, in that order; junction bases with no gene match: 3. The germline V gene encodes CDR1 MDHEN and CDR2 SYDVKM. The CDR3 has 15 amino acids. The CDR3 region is CASSSSGGRTDTQYF. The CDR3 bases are TGTGCCAGCAGCTCTAGCGGGGGGCGCACAGATACGCAGTATTTT.

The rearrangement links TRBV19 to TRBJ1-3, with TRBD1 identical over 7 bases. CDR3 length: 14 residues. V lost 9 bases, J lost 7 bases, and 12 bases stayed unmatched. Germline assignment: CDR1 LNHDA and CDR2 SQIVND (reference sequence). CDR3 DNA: TGTGCCAGCCATCACACAGGGGAGCGGAACACCATATATTTT. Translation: CASHHTGERNTIYF.

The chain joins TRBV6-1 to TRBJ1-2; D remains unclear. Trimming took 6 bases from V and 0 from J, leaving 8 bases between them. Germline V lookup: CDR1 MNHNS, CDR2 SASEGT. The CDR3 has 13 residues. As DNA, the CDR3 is TGTGCCAGCAGCGGACGGACTAACTATGGCTACACCTTC. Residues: CASSGRTNYGYTF.

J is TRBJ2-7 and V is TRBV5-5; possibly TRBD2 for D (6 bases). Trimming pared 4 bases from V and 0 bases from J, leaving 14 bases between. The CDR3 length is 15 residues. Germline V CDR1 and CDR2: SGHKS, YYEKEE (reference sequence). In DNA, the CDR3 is TGTGCCAGCAGCCTTGCGGGGCCCAGCTCCTACGAGCAGTACTTC. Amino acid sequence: CASSLAGPSSYEQYF. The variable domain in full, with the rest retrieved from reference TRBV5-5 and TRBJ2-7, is DAGVTQSPTHLIKTRGQQVTLRCSPISGHKSVSWYQQVLGQGPQFIFQYYEKEERGRGNFPDRFSARQFPNYSSELNVNALLLGDSALYLCASSLAGPSSYEQYFGPGTRLTVT.

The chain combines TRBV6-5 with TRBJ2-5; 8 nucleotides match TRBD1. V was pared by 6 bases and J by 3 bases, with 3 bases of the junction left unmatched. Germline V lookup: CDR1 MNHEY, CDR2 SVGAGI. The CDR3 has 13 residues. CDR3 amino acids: CASRVTGEETQYF. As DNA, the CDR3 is TGTGCCAGCAGAGTGACAGGGGAAGAGACCCAGTACTTC.

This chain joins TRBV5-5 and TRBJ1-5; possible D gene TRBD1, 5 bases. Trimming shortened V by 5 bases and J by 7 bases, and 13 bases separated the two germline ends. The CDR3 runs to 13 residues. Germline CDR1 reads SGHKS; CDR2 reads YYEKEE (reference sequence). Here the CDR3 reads CASRSRVDQPQHF. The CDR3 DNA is TGTGCCAGCAGATCCAGGGTTGACCAGCCCCAGCATTTT.

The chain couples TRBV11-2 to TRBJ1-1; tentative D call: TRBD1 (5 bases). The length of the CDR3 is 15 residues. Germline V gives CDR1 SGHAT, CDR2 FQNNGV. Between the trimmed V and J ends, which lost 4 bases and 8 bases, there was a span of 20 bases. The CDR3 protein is CASSSSDTDTSEAFF. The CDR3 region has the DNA TGTGCCAGCAGCTCAAGCGATACGGACACAAGCGAAGCTTTCTTT.